A single sample gave rise to the 24 T cell receptor beta chains below, sequenced in a study of beta chain features in type 1 diabetes. Expressed TCRB transcripts were sequenced because the entire RNA isolate underwent reverse transcription. Sequenced by immunoSEQ multiplex PCR; TCRdb stores in-frame clones only, minus some. The sample records fewer than 250,000 clones, more than 9% being singletons. The sample comprised naive CD4+ T cells from blood. The receptors stem from a woman aged 18-29 years in good health.

In its sample, this clone was seen a few times. No conserved phenylalanine or tryptophan is present at the end of the CDR3, so a read error is the likely explanation. Because the CDR3's place on the DNA is in doubt, the DNA is left out and the CDR3 is given as listed by TCRdb. J is TRBJ2-3 and V is TRBV4-2; the table's TRBD2 call for D was not verified on the DNA. The CDR3 is 14 amino acids in total, end residues counted. Germline V CDR1 and CDR2: LGHNA, YNFKEQ. The CDR3 loop reads CASSPPPTSGDSSG.

This chain uses TRBV5-1 with TRBJ2-1; TRBD1 agrees at 11 bases. CDR3 size: 17 residues. In germline, CDR1 is SGHRS, CDR2 YFSETQ. V was clipped by 4 bases and J by 2 bases; unmatched bases: 8. CDR3 in DNA: TGCGCCAGCAGCACCCGGGACAGGGGGACCGCCTACAATGAGCAGTTCTTC. Amino acid sequence: CASSTRDRGTAYNEQFF.

This clone has a handful of counts. The chain has TRBV6-1 and TRBJ1-4; D ambiguous. Germline CDR1 reads MNHNS; CDR2 reads SASEGT. Trimming shortened V by 0 bases and J by 1 base, and 9 bases separated the two germline ends. The CDR3 is 16 amino acids. CDR3 sequence: CASSEARGITNEKLFF. The CDR3 DNA sequence: TGTGCCAGCAGTGAAGCGCGGGGTATAACTAATGAAAAACTGTTTTTT.

This clone was detected a few times. The genes are TRBV6-1 and TRBJ2-1; 9 positions match TRBD2. The trim removed 0 bases at V and 6 bases at J, leaving 18 bases unmatched. The CDR3 sequence is 20 residues long. Germline V gene sequence: CDR1 MNHNS, CDR2 SASEGT. The CDR3 reads CASSEALTSLAGVGGNEQFF. The CDR3 DNA follows: TGTGCCAGCAGTGAAGCTCTGACATCTTTAGCGGGAGTCGGGGGCAATGAGCAGTTCTTC.

This chain uses TRBV6-5 with TRBJ2-1; TRBD2 aligns across 7 bases. The germline gives CDR1 MNHEY, CDR2 SVGAGI. The CDR3 spans 12 residues. Trimming took 8 bases from V and 4 from J; bases not matched to a gene: 2. CDR3 sequence (DNA): TGTGCCAGCGGGAGGGCATACAATGAGCAGTTCTTC. Translated, it gives CASGRAYNEQFF.

The rearrangement links TRBV27 to TRBJ1-1, with a weak D call TRBD1 (6 bases). V lost 8 bases and J lost 0, with 16 bases in between. The germline CDR1 and CDR2 sequences are MNHEY and SMNVEV (reference sequence). The CDR3 is 15 residues long. Here the CDR3 reads CASHRGTRMNTEAFF. In DNA form, the CDR3 reads TGTGCCAGCCATAGAGGGACAAGGATGAACACTGAAGCTTTCTTT.

This chain joins TRBV6-5 and TRBJ2-5; 8 bases match TRBD1. Germline loops: CDR1 MNHEY, CDR2 SVGAGI. The CDR3 runs to 15 residues. The V gene end was trimmed by 5 bases and the J gene end by 5 bases; junction bases not matched to a gene: 10. The CDR3 sequence is CASSPLWTGKETQYF. Here the CDR3 DNA reads TGTGCCAGCAGTCCTCTATGGACAGGGAAGGAGACCCAGTACTTC.

The V and J genes are TRBV6-5 and TRBJ1-4; no clear D. The CDR3 covers 12 residues. Germline loops: CDR1 MNHEY, CDR2 SVGAGI. The ends were cut back, 5 bases at V and 4 bases at J, with 5 bases in the middle. This chain's CDR3 is CASSTSNEKLFF. The CDR3 nucleotides are TGTGCCAGCAGTACGAGTAATGAAAAACTGTTTTTT.

In its sample, this clone was seen a few times. V is TRBV30 and J is TRBJ2-1, with 10 bases aligning to TRBD2. Trimming cost V 2 bases and J 3 bases; bases outside gene matches: 4. The CDR3 loop spans 15 amino acids. Germline CDR1 is GTSNPN and CDR2 is SVGIG (reference sequence). The DNA of the CDR3 is TGTGCCTGGAGTTCGAGCGGGAGGGTCTACAATGAGCAGTTCTTC. The encoded protein is CAWSSSGRVYNEQFF.

This clone was observed a handful of times. The J gene is TRBJ2-3, the V gene TRBV7-9; D not certain. Trimming removed 5 bases at V and 2 bases at J, with 11 bases between. CDR1 SEHNR and CDR2 FQNEAQ come from the germline V gene (reference sequence). This CDR3 is 14 amino acids long. The CDR3 is CASSLGTATDTQYF. For the CDR3, the DNA is TGTGCCAGCAGCCTCGGAACAGCCACAGATACGCAGTATTTT.

The J gene is TRBJ2-3, the V gene TRBV29-1; 9 bases fit TRBD1. This CDR3 is 15 amino acids long. Germline V gives CDR1 SQVTM, CDR2 ANQGSEA. The V and J ends lost 7 bases and 2 bases, in that order; junction bases with no gene match: 10. The CDR3 region is CSARSGQGHTDTQYF. The CDR3 DNA reads TGCAGCGCTAGGTCGGGACAGGGTCACACAGATACGCAGTATTTT.

This clone was counted a few times. This chain links TRBV2 with TRBJ2-7; 7 nucleotides align to TRBD2. The CDR3 length is 14 residues. Germline CDR1 SNHLY, CDR2 FYNNEI. V shed 9 bases and J 7 bases; nucleotides not matched to a gene: 15. In DNA, the CDR3 is TGTGCCAGGGAGGACGAGAAGCCCGGGGGGGAGCAGTACTTC. Protein product: CAREDEKPGGEQYF.

The chain carries TRBV18 and TRBJ2-3; 9 positions match TRBD2. Per the germline V gene, CDR1 is KGHSH and CDR2 is LQKENI. The CDR3 loop spans 21 amino acids. J gave up 0 bases and V 1 base, and 17 bases lay outside the gene matches. The CDR3 loop reads CASSPLQPRSSGASSTDTQYF. In DNA form, the CDR3 reads TGTGCCAGCTCACCACTTCAACCACGATCTAGCGGGGCCTCTAGCACAGATACGCAGTATTTT. The complete variable domain, with remaining parts taken from reference TRBV18 and TRBJ2-3, reads NAGVMQNPRHLVRRRGQEARLRCSPMKGHSHVYWYRQLPEEGLKFMVYLQKENIIDESGMPKERFSAEFPKEGPSILRIQQVVRGDSAAYFCASSPLQPRSSGASSTDTQYFGPGTRLTVL.

This clone was picked up a small number of times. This chain joins TRBV30 and TRBJ1-5, with TRBD1 as a possible D gene (5 bases). Trimming took 2 bases from V and 3 from J, leaving 8 bases between them. CDR3 length: 13 amino acids. CDR1 is GTSNPN and CDR2 is SVGIG in the germline V gene (reference sequence). The CDR3 is CAWSRGYNQPQHF. The CDR3 nucleotides are TGTGCCTGGAGTCGGGGGTACAATCAGCCCCAGCATTTT.

This clone was picked up a small number of times. The chain has TRBV2 and TRBJ1-6; 7 bases match TRBD1. Germline CDR1 and CDR2: SNHLY and FYNNEI. This CDR3 is built from 16 residues. With 2 bases clipped from V and 7 bases from J, the junction kept 8 bases outside the gene matches. The CDR3 nucleotides read TGTGCCAGCAGTGAAAGGTCGGCAGGGGGGAATTCACCCCTCCACTTT. This codes for CASSERSAGGNSPLHF.

This clone has just a few counts. This rearrangement joins TRBV18 to TRBJ2-5; 13 bases agree with TRBD2. Germline-derived CDR1 and CDR2 are KGHSH and LQKENI. This CDR3 is 15 amino acids long. V lost 6 bases, J lost 2 bases, and 3 bases stayed unmatched. CDR3: CASSQLAGGQETQYF. The CDR3 DNA is TGTGCCAGCTCTCAACTAGCGGGAGGGCAAGAGACCCAGTACTTC.

The sample holds a few counts of this clone. The chain recombines TRBV5-4 with TRBJ2-1, with 7 nucleotides matching TRBD2. Unmatched junction bases numbered 7, after V lost 3 bases and J lost 4 bases. Germline CDR1 is SGHNT and CDR2 is YYREEE (reference sequence). The CDR3 sequence is 15 residues long. CDR3 loop: CASSSRPGGYNEQFF. Written as DNA, the CDR3 is TGTGCCAGCAGCTCCCGTCCGGGGGGTTACAATGAGCAGTTCTTC.

This rearrangement joins TRBV30 to TRBJ1-2, with D hard to call. V lost 5 bases to trimming and J lost 5 bases, with 24 bases between them. The CDR3 totals 16 residues. Germline CDR1 GTSNPN, CDR2 SVGIG (reference sequence). The CDR3, as DNA: TGTGCCTGGGGAACACTAGGTCGAAACTCCTTATATGGCTACACCTTC. This translates into CAWGTLGRNSLYGYTF.

The chain combines TRBV7-8 with TRBJ2-2; 7 bases align to TRBD1. The germline V gene encodes CDR1 SGHVS and CDR2 FQNEAQ. The CDR3 spans 14 residues. J was trimmed by 3 bases and V by 7 bases; bases with no gene match: 5. CDR3 sequence: CASIGTAHTGELFF. The DNA of the CDR3 is TGTGCCAGCATTGGGACAGCTCACACCGGGGAGCTGTTTTTT. The entire variable domain, with the rest obtained from reference TRBV7-8 and TRBJ2-2, is as follows: GAGVSQSPRYKVAKRGQDVALRCDPISGHVSLFWYQQALGQGPEFLTYFQNEAQLDKSGLPSDRFFAERPEGSVSTLKIQRTQQEDSAVYLCASIGTAHTGELFFGEGSRLTVL.

The chain combines TRBV11-2 with TRBJ1-4; 8 bases align to TRBD1. There are 16 residues in the CDR3. Trimming took 4 bases from V and 5 from J; bases not matched to a gene: 9. In germline, CDR1 is SGHAT, CDR2 FQNNGV. CDR3 sequence reads: CASSSGSRTGNEKLFF. The CDR3 nucleotides are TGTGCCAGCAGCTCCGGATCAAGGACAGGGAATGAAAAACTGTTTTTT. Filled out from reference TRBV11-2 and TRBJ1-4, the complete variable domain reads EAGVAQSPRYKIIEKRQSVAFWCNPISGHATLYWYQQILGQGPKLLIQFQNNGVVDDSQLPKDRFSAERLKGVDSTLKIQPAKLEDSAVYLCASSSGSRTGNEKLFFGSGTQLSVL.

In its sample, this clone was seen a few times. The V call is TRBV27, the J call TRBJ1-2; D perhaps matches TRBD1 (5 bases). The CDR3 has 15 residues. Germline assignment: CDR1 MNHEY and CDR2 SMNVEV (reference sequence). Trimming took off 4 bases at V and 0 bases at J, with 12 bases between the two ends. The CDR3 spells CASSSTDVANYGYTF. The CDR3 region has the DNA TGTGCCAGCAGTTCGACAGACGTAGCTAACTATGGCTACACCTTC.

The chain carries TRBV15 and TRBJ2-2, with 7 bases identical to TRBD1. Germline assignment: CDR1 LNHNV and CDR2 YYDKDF (reference sequence). V shed 0 bases, J shed 7 bases, and the junction held 8 bases outside the gene matches. The CDR3 runs to 16 residues. DNA for the CDR3: TGTGCCACCAGCAGAGATCGTGCAGGGGGTGTCGGGGAGCTGTTTTTT. This sequence encodes CATSRDRAGGVGELFF.

The V gene is TRBV9, the J gene TRBJ1-1, with a tentative D call TRBD1 (5 bases). V was clipped by 0 bases and J by 2 bases, with 11 bases between them. Germline CDR1 and CDR2: SGDLS and YYNGEE. This CDR3 is built from 15 residues. The CDR3 sequence is CASSVDGHINTEAFF. DNA of the CDR3: TGTGCCAGCAGCGTAGATGGACACATAAACACTGAAGCTTTCTTT. Complete variable domain (other parts from reference TRBV9 and TRBJ1-1): DSGVTQTPKHLITATGQRVTLRCSPRSGDLSVYWYQQSLDQGLQFLIQYYNGEERAKGNILERFSAQQFPDLHSELNLSSLELGDSALYFCASSVDGHINTEAFFGQGTRLTVV.

This clone was found a few times. This rearrangement joins TRBV2 to TRBJ2-1; 13 bases are a match to TRBD2. Unmatched junction bases numbered 4, after V lost 10 bases and J lost 7 bases. CDR3 length: 13 residues. Per the germline V gene, CDR1 is SNHLY and CDR2 is FYNNEI. The CDR3 DNA reads as TGTGCCACACGGACTAGCGGGAGTAATGAGCAGTTCTTC. It specifies CATRTSGSNEQFF.